Shown below are 30 T cell receptor beta chains from a single sample sequenced in a study of T cell repertoires in cytomegalovirus infection. A single record per CDR3 protein comes from TCRdb applying MiXCR to the reads. The sample contains around 750,000 distinct CDR3 sequences, approximately 30% of which appear only once. Antigens for these TCRs are unknown. The sample was cultured CD8+ T cells from PBMCs, taken from culture after CMV antigen stimulation. These receptors originate from a human donor in good health (CMV status not recorded). Some clones in this sample may be carry-over from other donors' samples.

The chain joins TRBV4-3 to TRBJ2-3; possibly TRBD1 or TRBD2 for D (5 bases each). Germline lookup yields CDR1 LGHNA and CDR2 YSLEER. This CDR3 is built from 15 residues. Trimming removed 0 bases at V and 6 bases at J, with 13 bases between. The CDR3 reads CASSQDRAEGDTQYF. CDR3 DNA sequence: TGCGCCAGCAGCCAAGATAGGGCAGAGGGGGATACGCAGTATTTT.

V gene TRBV6-1 combines with J gene TRBJ1-1, with 8 positions matching TRBD1. Germline V gives CDR1 MNHNS, CDR2 SASEGT. V lost 3 bases to trimming and J lost 0 bases; unmatched junction nucleotides: 9. The CDR3 is 17 residues long. CDR3: CASSDDTGTGVNTEAFF. CDR3 coding DNA: TGTGCCAGCAGTGACGATACCGGGACAGGCGTGAACACTGAAGCTTTCTTT.

The chain couples TRBV4-2 to TRBJ2-7, with TRBD2 matching over 8 bases. CDR1 LGHNA and CDR2 YNFKEQ come from the germline V gene. The ends lost 0 bases at V and 2 bases at J; junction bases unmatched: 9. This CDR3 spans 17 amino acids. The CDR3: CASSQDGTSGYPYEQYF. DNA of the CDR3: TGTGCCAGCAGCCAAGATGGAACTAGCGGCTATCCCTACGAGCAGTACTTC.

The genes are TRBV6-1 and TRBJ2-7; D is possibly TRBD1 (6 bases). The CDR3 has 16 residues. Per germline, CDR1 MNHNS and CDR2 SASEGT. V dropped 2 bases and J dropped 0 bases, with 14 bases sitting between them. For the CDR3, the DNA is TGTGCCAGCAGTGAAAAAGACAGGATTGACTCCTACGAGCAGTACGTC. Amino acids: CASSEKDRIDSYEQYV.

A note on this clonotype: This may be a read error: a much more frequent sequence differs by one nucleotide. The rearrangement uses TRBV5-5 and TRBJ2-7; 7 bases map to TRBD1. This CDR3 is built from 15 residues. Germline V lookup: CDR1 SGHKS, CDR2 YYEKEE (reference sequence). The DNA of the CDR3 is TGTGCCGGCAGCTTGGCCCCAGGGGGCTCCTACGAGCAGTACTTC. Its protein is CAGSLAPGGSYEQYF.

This clonotype was picked up a small number of times. The rearrangement joins TRBV12-3 or TRBV12-4 to TRBJ1-2; tentative D call: TRBD1 (5 bases). Trimming removed 5 bases at V and 7 bases at J, with 17 bases between. The CDR3 has 14 residues. CDR3 region: CASSPGPGVGGYTF. The CDR3 bases are TGTGCCAGCAGTCCGGGTCCGGGGGTTGGTGGCTACACCTTC.

In DNA, the CDR3 is TGTGCCAGCACCCTCAGCTACGGGGGCACTGAAGCTTTCTTT. Translation: CASTLSYGGTEAFF. The rearrangement uses TRBV12-3 or TRBV12-4 and TRBJ1-1; the D gene is possibly TRBD1 (5 bases). The CDR3 is 14 residues long. The V end lost 7 bases, the J end lost 4 bases, and 16 bases lay between the germline ends.

The table lists this clonotype with a few counts. This chain connects TRBV4-1 to TRBJ2-3; no firm D call. The V gene lost 3 bases and the J gene lost 4 bases, with 23 bases spanning the gap. This CDR3 is built from 18 residues. Germline V gene lookup returns CDR1 MGHRA and CDR2 YSYEKL. The CDR3, as DNA: TGCGCCAGCAGCCAGATCCCTGGCCAGGAGCATATCCCAGATACGCAGTATTTT. Translated: CASSQIPGQEHIPDTQYF.

The chain uses TRBV28 and TRBJ1-1; tentative D call: TRBD1 (6 bases). The CDR3 is made up of 15 amino acids. Trimming removed 3 bases at V and 3 bases at J, with 14 bases between. The germline gives CDR1 MDHEN, CDR2 SYDVKM. CDR3 bases: TGTGCCAGCAGTTTGAGGGGGTGGCTTGACACTGAAGCTTTCTTT. It is translated as CASSLRGWLDTEAFF.

The chain uses TRBV9 and TRBJ2-3, with 7 bases fitting TRBD2. There are 14 residues in the CDR3. V shed 4 bases, J shed 6 bases, and the junction held 8 bases outside the gene matches. Germline lookup yields CDR1 SGDLS and CDR2 YYNGEE. CDR3: CASSPWTRPDTQYF. CDR3 in DNA: TGTGCCAGCAGCCCTTGGACTAGACCCGATACGCAGTATTTT.

Many counts were recorded for this clonotype. The chain uses TRBV7-6 and TRBJ2-1; 7 bases line up with TRBD1. The J segment lost 7 bases and the V segment lost 5 bases, leaving 8 bases of the junction unmatched. In germline, CDR1 is SGHVS, CDR2 FNYEAQ. The CDR3 is made up of 14 amino acids. The CDR3 bases are TGTGCCAGCAGCCCAAGGACAGGAGGTAATGAGCAGTTCTTC. Translated, it gives CASSPRTGGNEQFF.

This clonotype turned up a few times. This chain connects TRBV7-8 to TRBJ1-1; D not resolved. Germline loops: CDR1 SGHVS, CDR2 FQNEAQ. The CDR3 is made up of 15 amino acids. The ends were cut back, 5 bases at V and 0 bases at J, with 13 bases in the middle. Here the CDR3 reads CASSTRRSMNTEAFF. The CDR3 bases are TGTGCCAGCAGCACGCGACGCTCGATGAACACTGAAGCTTTCTTT.

This clonotype occurred a few times. This chain joins TRBV6-1 and TRBJ2-3; D not resolved. Per the germline V gene, CDR1 is MNHNS and CDR2 is SASEGT. The germline V and J ends were trimmed by 1 base and 3 bases, with 11 bases remaining between them. The CDR3 has 15 residues. CDR3 bases: TGTGCCAGCAGTGAAGGAATCGGCAGAACAGATACGCAGTATTTT. Translated: CASSEGIGRTDTQYF.

This clonotype was observed a single time. The chain carries TRBV9 and TRBJ1-1; D gene ambiguous. The CDR3 consists of 12 residues. The germline CDR1 and CDR2 sequences are SGDLS and YYNGEE. V was pared by 0 bases and J by 11 bases, with 11 bases between. The CDR3 coding sequence is TGTGCCAGCAGCGTAGCTATGTCTCGGGCTTTCTTT. It codes for CASSVAMSRAFF.

This clonotype was seen only a few times. The chain recombines TRBV27 with TRBJ2-2; TRBD1 might be the D (6 bases). Trimming removed 7 bases at V and 5 bases at J, with 23 bases between. Germline lookup yields CDR1 MNHEY and CDR2 SMNVEV (reference sequence). CDR3 length equals 17 residues. This CDR3 is CASIPMGPGQHTGELFF. CDR3 in DNA: TGTGCCAGCATCCCTATGGGGCCGGGACAACATACCGGGGAGCTGTTTTTT.

This clonotype was observed many times. This chain uses TRBV6-5 with TRBJ2-3; no reliable D call. From germline, CDR1 is MNHEY and CDR2 SVGAGI. The ends were cut back, 0 bases at V and 1 base at J, with 5 bases in the middle. The CDR3 length is 14 residues. The CDR3 sequence: CASSYSDGTDTQYF. DNA for the CDR3: TGTGCCAGCAGTTACTCGGACGGCACAGATACGCAGTATTTT.

This clonotype showed up just a few times. J is TRBJ1-5 and V is TRBV6-6, with D hard to call. CDR1 and CDR2 (germline): MNHNY, SVGAGI (reference sequence). The CDR3 consists of 14 residues. With 7 bases removed from V and 5 bases from J, the gap between germline ends came to 15 bases. The CDR3 is CASTYEVFDQPQHF. The CDR3 DNA reads as TGTGCCAGCACCTACGAGGTTTTCGATCAGCCCCAGCATTTT.

This clonotype was observed a few times. The genes are TRBV10-3 and TRBJ1-2; 8 positions match TRBD1. CDR1 and CDR2 (germline): ENHRY, SYGVKD. The V gene end was trimmed by 6 bases and the J gene end by 4 bases; junction bases not matched to a gene: 22. The CDR3 loop spans 19 amino acids. This CDR3 is CAIRDRAQGQGATGYGYTF. CDR3 coding DNA: TGTGCCATCAGGGACCGGGCTCAAGGACAGGGCGCCACTGGCTATGGCTACACCTTC.

This clonotype was recorded many times. This chain uses TRBV7-2 with TRBJ2-1; D assignment may be TRBD1 or TRBD2 (5 bases each). This CDR3 has 15 amino acids. Germline assignment: CDR1 SGHTA and CDR2 FQGNSA. V gave up 5 bases and J gave up 5 bases, with 16 bases separating them. CDR3 amino acids: CASSKPGPSDNEQFF. CDR3 nucleotide sequence: TGTGCCAGCAGCAAGCCGGGACCGAGCGACAATGAGCAGTTCTTC.

This clonotype was counted only a few times. The chain employs TRBV7-6 and TRBJ1-1; perhaps TRBD1 as D (6 bases). The CDR3 consists of 15 residues. CDR1 and CDR2 (germline): SGHVS, FNYEAQ. V was clipped by 3 bases and J by 0 bases, with 11 bases between them. The CDR3: CASSFQGRMNTEAFF. DNA for the CDR3: TGTGCCAGCAGCTTTCAGGGGAGGATGAACACTGAAGCTTTCTTT.

The table lists this clonotype with a few counts. The J gene is TRBJ2-3, the V gene TRBV7-9, with a tentative D call TRBD1 (6 bases). Germline V gives CDR1 SEHNR, CDR2 FQNEAQ (reference sequence). Deletions cut 4 bases from V and 3 bases from J, with 17 bases between. CDR3 length equals 16 residues. The CDR3 nucleotides read TGTGCCAGCAGCTCTGCTCGACAGGAATGGACAGATACGCAGTATTTT. This codes for CASSSARQEWTDTQYF.

This clonotype was seen a handful of times. The rearrangement links TRBV29-1 to TRBJ1-1; no reliable D call. V was shortened by 4 bases and J by 0 bases, with 9 bases between the two germline ends. The germline V gene has CDR1 SQVTM and CDR2 ANQGSEA. The CDR3 spans 13 residues. The CDR3: CSVGGELNTEAFF. The CDR3 DNA reads as TGCAGCGTTGGAGGAGAATTGAACACTGAAGCTTTCTTT.

The chain has TRBV6-2 or TRBV6-3 and TRBJ2-7, with 8 bases that match TRBD1. CDR3 length: 18 amino acids. CDR1 is MNHEY and CDR2 is SVGEGT in the germline V gene. The V and J ends lost 2 bases and 5 bases, in that order; junction bases with no gene match: 17. The CDR3 DNA reads TGTGCCAGCAGTTACGACCCTCTTAGGACAGGGTTAAGAGACGAGCAGTACGTC. This translates into CASSYDPLRTGLRDEQYV.

Ten or more counts support this clonotype. The chain's CDR3 is CASSLGLTDTQYF. The CDR3 nucleotides read TGTGCCAGCAGCTTAGGCCTAACCGATACGCAGTATTTT. The V gene is TRBV13, the J gene TRBJ2-3; D gene uncertain. Per germline, CDR1 PRHDT and CDR2 FYEKMQ (reference sequence). Trimming removed 0 bases from V and 6 bases from J, with 7 bases in between. The CDR3 covers 13 residues.

This clonotype was detected only a few times. The V gene is TRBV14, the J gene TRBJ1-1, with D uncertain. The CDR3 contains 13 residues. Germline V gene sequence: CDR1 SGHDN, CDR2 FVKESK. V lost 4 bases, J lost 0 bases, and 6 bases lay in between. The CDR3 spells CASSPHVNTEAFF. The CDR3, as DNA: TGTGCCAGCAGCCCCCATGTGAACACTGAAGCTTTCTTT. The variable domain in full, completed from reference TRBV14 and TRBJ1-1, reads EAGVTQFPSHSVIEKGQTVTLRCDPISGHDNLYWYRRVMGKEIKFLLHFVKESKQDESGMPNNRFLAERTGGTYSTLKVQPAELEDSGVYFCASSPHVNTEAFFGQGTRLTVV.

The sample holds one count of this clonotype. This chain uses TRBV9 with TRBJ1-3, with a weak D call TRBD1 (5 bases). Trimming stripped 0 bases from V and 4 bases from J, with 8 bases between. This CDR3 comprises 14 residues. CDR1 is SGDLS, CDR2 YYNGEE, per germline. CDR3 sequence: CASSVGGDGNTIYF. The CDR3 coding sequence is TGTGCCAGCAGCGTAGGAGGGGACGGAAACACCATATATTTT.

This clonotype was observed at least ten times. The chain combines TRBV7-2 with TRBJ1-1; D uncertain. CDR3 size: 16 residues. Trimming stripped 3 bases from V and 1 base from J, with 15 bases between. Germline lookup yields CDR1 SGHTA and CDR2 FQGNSA. This chain's CDR3 is CASSFKVVWENTEAFF. The CDR3 coding sequence is TGTGCCAGCAGCTTTAAGGTTGTCTGGGAGAACACTGAAGCTTTCTTT.

The sample holds a few counts of this clonotype. The gene calls are TRBV7-9 and TRBJ2-5, with D possibly called TRBD1 or TRBD2 (5 bases each). Germline loops: CDR1 SEHNR, CDR2 FQNEAQ (reference sequence). V was cut by 5 bases and J by 4 bases, with 11 bases left in between. CDR3 length equals 13 residues. DNA for the CDR3: TGTGCCAGCAGCCTGGGGACCGTAGAGACCCAGTACTTC. This codes for CASSLGTVETQYF.

This sequence joins TRBV4-1 and TRBJ2-3, with D maybe TRBD2 (5 bases). This CDR3 region has 14 residues. V lost 0 bases and J 2 bases, leaving 6 bases between the germline ends. Germline values: CDR1 MGHRA, CDR2 YSYEKL. CDR3 amino acids: CASSQEEVTDTQYF. In nucleotides, the CDR3 is TGCGCCAGCAGCCAAGAGGAGGTCACAGATACGCAGTATTTT.

In this sample, this clonotype turned up a few times. V usage is TRBV3-1 and J usage is TRBJ2-5; D gene uncertain. This CDR3 has 15 amino acids. Trimming took off 0 bases at V and 4 bases at J, with 12 bases between the two ends. Germline assignment: CDR1 LGHDT and CDR2 YNNKEL (reference sequence). The CDR3 DNA is TGTGCCAGCAGCCAAGAGTACGGAATGGGAGAGACCCAGTACTTC. Protein product: CASSQEYGMGETQYF.